One sample yielded the 13 T cell receptor beta chains listed below, sequenced in a study of T cells in Graves' hyperthyroidism and ophthalmopathy. Amplified TCR beta CDR3 regions came from RNA transcripts. The HTBI primer set drove a first-round RT-PCR of the TCR CDR3. TCRdb used MiXCR to reprocess the multiplex PCR reads, holding one entry per CDR3 protein. The repertoire holds about 560,000 distinct CDR3 sequences, 16% seen once, with under 20% in the top ten. Specimen: blood. The receptors come from a woman aged 18-29 years with Graves' hyperthyroidism.

The chain links TRBV20-1 to TRBJ2-5, with TRBD1 matching 8 bases. Trimming took 0 bases from V and 8 from J; bases not matched to a gene: 5. CDR1 and CDR2 from the germline V gene are DFQATT and SNEGSKA (reference sequence). The CDR3 covers 13 residues. For the CDR3, the DNA is TGCAGTGCTAGAGACGGGCAGGGGGCAACCCAGTACTTC. Amino acid sequence: CSARDGQGATQYF.

This clonotype has a single count. The J gene is TRBJ2-2, the V gene TRBV7-9, with 8 positions matching TRBD1. With V trimmed by 5 bases and J by 4 bases, 9 bases remained unmatched. Per the germline V gene, CDR1 is SEHNR and CDR2 is FQNEAQ (reference sequence). CDR3 size: 16 residues. CDR3 region: CASSPGQGSFTGELFF. CDR3 in DNA: TGTGCCAGCAGCCCCGGACAGGGCAGTTTCACCGGGGAGCTGTTTTTT.

There are many counts of this clonotype. The chain combines TRBV20-1 with TRBJ2-7; a weak D match, TRBD1 (6 bases). CDR1 DFQATT and CDR2 SNEGSKA come from the germline V gene (reference sequence). The CDR3 is made up of 13 amino acids. V gave up 3 bases and J gave up 0 bases, with 9 bases separating them. CDR3 sequence (DNA): TGCAGTGCTAGCAGGGACACCTCCTACGAGCAGTACTTC. This encodes CSASRDTSYEQYF.

The chain recombines TRBV25-1 with TRBJ2-1; tentatively, D is TRBD2 (5 bases). V was trimmed by 0 bases and J by 7 bases, leaving 10 bases between them. This CDR3 has 14 residues. Germline CDR1 and CDR2: MGHDK and SYGVNS. As DNA, the CDR3 is TGTGCCAGCAGTGAATATAGCGTTAGTAATGAGCAGTTCTTC. Translating it yields CASSEYSVSNEQFF. Full variable domain (remainder filled in from reference TRBV25-1 and TRBJ2-1): EADIYQTPRYLVIGTGKKITLECSQTMGHDKMYWYQQDPGMELHLIHYSYGVNSTEKGDLSSESTVSRIRTEHFPLTLESARPSHTSQYLCASSEYSVSNEQFFGPGTRLTVL.

This clonotype was found a few times. The chain links TRBV6-7 to TRBJ1-5, with a tentative D call TRBD1 (5 bases). TRBV6-7 falls under the ORF class, with uncertain function. This CDR3 has 17 amino acids. The V end was cut by 2 bases, the J end by 5 bases, with 19 bases between. In DNA, the CDR3 is TGTGCCAGCAGTTACATAAAGGAGGGGCCCACTTATCAGCCCCAGCATTTT. It is translated as CASSYIKEGPTYQPQHF.

This clonotype came up many times. The V and J genes are TRBV20-1 and TRBJ1-1; the D gene is possibly TRBD1 (5 bases). This CDR3 region has 12 residues. V lost 2 bases to trimming and J lost 10 bases, with 14 bases between them. In germline, CDR1 is DFQATT, CDR2 SNEGSKA (reference sequence). CDR3 sequence reads: CSARTTFGGAFF. As DNA, the CDR3 is TGCAGTGCTAGAACGACATTCGGGGGAGCTTTCTTT.

At least ten counts were recorded for this clonotype. The J gene is TRBJ2-1, the V gene TRBV20-1; D is perhaps TRBD2 (6 bases). This CDR3 is built from 14 residues. Looked up from germline, CDR1 is DFQATT and CDR2 is SNEGSKA (reference sequence). Between the trimmed V and J ends, which lost 6 bases and 7 bases, there was a span of 19 bases. The CDR3 is CSAIRDSARNEQFF. DNA of the CDR3: TGCAGTGCAATCCGGGACTCCGCTAGAAATGAGCAGTTCTTC.

This clonotype came up a few times. In nucleotides, the CDR3 is TGTGCCAGCAGTGAACAGGGGAGTCTTGAGCCCCAGCATTTT. It codes for CASSEQGSLEPQHF. The chain has TRBV27 and TRBJ1-5; TRBD1 matches at 7 bases. Looked up from germline, CDR1 is MNHEY and CDR2 is SMNVEV (reference sequence). The CDR3 length is 14 residues. The J segment lost 8 bases and the V segment lost 5 bases, leaving 9 bases of the junction unmatched.

The sample holds a few counts of this clonotype. This may be a read error, as it is one base from a much larger clone. The genes are TRBV28 and TRBJ2-7; 10 bases agree with TRBD2. CDR1 and CDR2 (germline): MDHEN, SYDVKM. CDR3 length equals 14 residues. Here the CDR3 reads CAGSLSSGSYEQYF. CDR3 sequence (DNA): TGTGCCGGCAGTTTATCTAGCGGGAGTTACGAGCAGTACTTC.

This clonotype has ten or more counts. The chain is built from TRBV18 and TRBJ1-1; D unresolved. Trimming shortened V by 4 bases and J by 11 bases, and 20 bases separated the two germline ends. The CDR3 spans 14 residues. CDR1 is KGHSH and CDR2 is LQKENI in the germline V gene. CDR3: CASSLDQELGRAFF. The CDR3 DNA reads as TGTGCCAGCTCACTGGATCAGGAGCTGGGGAGGGCTTTCTTT.

This clonotype was recorded at least ten times. This chain connects TRBV6-1 to TRBJ2-7; D unresolved. Germline-derived CDR1 and CDR2 are MNHNS and SASEGT. The V end lost 3 bases, the J end lost 2 bases, and 17 bases lay between the germline ends. This CDR3 has 16 residues. The CDR3 sequence is CASSDTPISVAYEQYF. The CDR3 DNA reads as TGTGCCAGCAGTGATACCCCCATATCCGTAGCCTACGAGCAGTACTTC.

This clonotype was counted ten times or more. This chain joins TRBV2 and TRBJ1-1; no reliable D call. V dropped 2 bases and J dropped 4 bases, with 5 bases sitting between them. Germline lookup yields CDR1 SNHLY and CDR2 FYNNEI. The CDR3 totals 12 residues. The CDR3: CASSERGTEAFF. The CDR3 region has the DNA TGTGCCAGCAGTGAAAGAGGCACTGAAGCTTTCTTT. The full variable domain, completed using reference TRBV2 and TRBJ1-1, is EPEVTQTPSHQVTQMGQEVILRCVPISNHLYFYWYRQILGQKVEFLVSFYNNEISEKSEIFDDQFSVERPDGSNFTLKIRSTKLEDSAMYFCASSERGTEAFFGQGTRLTVV.

The CDR3 region is CASSLSGRGGSGANVLTF. Here the CDR3 DNA reads TGTGCCAGCAGTTTATCGGGCAGGGGGGGCTCTGGGGCCAACGTCCTGACTTTC. The genes are TRBV28 and TRBJ2-6; D possibly uses TRBD1 or TRBD2 (7 bases each). V was pared by 1 base and J by 0 bases, with 13 bases between. Germline lookup yields CDR1 MDHEN and CDR2 SYDVKM. The CDR3 sequence is 18 residues long.